This TCR beta chain originates from a study of T cell repertoires in cytomegalovirus infection. The wider study: Based on public TCR beta signatures, there were indications of CMV infection and of a matching HLA type. General study results and limits: Pooled public TCR beta family frequency picked out CMV carriers with the relevant HLA. HLA-C-restricted CMV clonotypes gave the most frequent clonotype in two of eight donors.

CDR3 length: 16 residues. The junction had 4 bases not matched to a gene; V was cut back by 1 base and J by 1 base. Looked up from germline, CDR1 is SGHRS and CDR2 is YFSETQ. Note on this clonotype: Antigen unknown.

A single record per CDR3 protein comes from TCRdb applying MiXCR to the reads. Of some 300,000 distinct CDR3 sequences in the sample, 15% to 20% were seen once. The sequence derives from a human donor in good health (CMV status not recorded). Some clones in this sample may be carry-over from other donors' samples. Input material: PBMCs. The chain couples TRBV5-1 to TRBJ2-3; 9 nucleotides match TRBD2. The CDR3 reads CASSLLVAGGTDTQYF. The CDR3 nucleotides are TGCGCCAGCAGCTTGCTGGTAGCGGGGGGCACAGATACGCAGTATTTT.